The rows below give T cell receptor beta chains drawn from one sample of a study of cytomegalovirus exposure and HLA in healthy donors. Some clones are missing from TCRdb's copy, which holds only in-frame ones; the method was immunoSEQ multiplex PCR. The sample yields over 90,000 clones, 73% seen once. The sequencing input was PBMCs. All receptors come from a man aged 40-49 years in good health and CMV-seronegative. The CDR3 runs from the conserved cysteine through the conserved F or W. The D gene is left open where the match is weak. Clone size is given for some rows only: seen once, a few or many times, or a class if the clone is expanded.

j_call: TRBJ2-5; v_call: TRBV7-9; clone_size: -; d_call: -; cdr3_aa: CASSQQGSQYF; cdr3_nt: TGTGCCAGCAGCCAACAGGGTTCCCAGTACTTC
j_call: TRBJ2-2; v_call: TRBV4-1; clone_size: -; d_call: -; cdr3_aa: CASSQDMAFPGELFF; cdr3_nt: TGCGCCAGCAGCCAAGATATGGCCTTCCCCGGGGAGCTGTTTTTT
j_call: TRBJ1-4; v_call: TRBV28; clone_size: -; d_call: TRBD1; cdr3_aa: CASSLWTGPNEKLFF; cdr3_nt: TGTGCCAGCAGTTTATGGACAGGGCCTAATGAAAAACTGTTTTTT
j_call: TRBJ1-1; v_call: TRBV19; clone_size: -; d_call: -; cdr3_aa: CASFARATEAFF; cdr3_nt: TGTGCCAGTTTTGCTCGAGCCACTGAAGCTTTCTTT
j_call: TRBJ2-7; v_call: TRBV7-2; clone_size: -; d_call: TRBD2; cdr3_aa: CASSLFSGTVYEQYF; cdr3_nt: TGTGCCAGCAGCTTATTCAGCGGGACTGTCTACGAGCAGTACTTC
j_call: TRBJ1-6; v_call: TRBV5-1; clone_size: -; d_call: -; cdr3_aa: CASSIDSFGSPLHF; cdr3_nt: TGCGCCAGCAGCATAGACAGCTTTGGTTCACCCCTCCACTTT
j_call: TRBJ1-5; v_call: TRBV6-4; clone_size: -; d_call: -; cdr3_aa: CASSDRGNSNQPQHF; cdr3_nt: TGTGCCAGCAGTGACAGAGGTAATAGCAATCAGCCCCAGCATTTT
j_call: TRBJ2-2; v_call: TRBV25-1; clone_size: -; d_call: -; cdr3_aa: CASSEGAGAGELFF; cdr3_nt: TGTGCCAGCAGTGAAGGGGCAGGGGCCGGGGAGCTGTTTTTT
j_call: TRBJ1-3; v_call: TRBV6-5; clone_size: once; d_call: -; cdr3_aa: CASRDDGRAGNTIYF; cdr3_nt: TGTGCCAGCAGGGACGACGGGAGAGCTGGAAACACCATATATTTT
j_call: TRBJ2-3; v_call: TRBV5-4; clone_size: -; d_call: TRBD2; cdr3_aa: CASSLGRGGGSTDTQYF; cdr3_nt: TGTGCCAGCAGCTTGGGTCGGGGCGGGGGTAGCACAGATACGCAGTATTTT
j_call: TRBJ2-7; v_call: TRBV4-1; clone_size: -; d_call: -; cdr3_aa: CASSHLPLSSYEQYF; cdr3_nt: TGCGCCAGCAGCCACTTACCCCTTAGCTCCTACGAGCAGTACTTC
j_call: TRBJ2-5; v_call: TRBV5-6; clone_size: -; d_call: -; cdr3_aa: CASSLGGSETQYF; cdr3_nt: TGTGCCAGCAGCTTAGGAGGGTCCGAGACCCAGTACTTC
j_call: TRBJ1-6; v_call: TRBV9; clone_size: -; d_call: -; cdr3_aa: CASSVGPSSYNSPLHF; cdr3_nt: TGTGCCAGCAGCGTGGGGCCCAGCTCCTATAATTCACCCCTCCACTTT
j_call: TRBJ2-2; v_call: TRBV15; clone_size: -; d_call: -; cdr3_aa: CATSPGFFAGELFF; cdr3_nt: TGTGCCACCAGCCCAGGGTTTTTCGCCGGGGAGCTGTTTTTT
j_call: TRBJ2-7; v_call: TRBV7-9; clone_size: -; d_call: TRBD2; cdr3_aa: CASPPGSSGGPTYEQYF; cdr3_nt: TGTGCCAGCCCGCCGGGGTCTAGCGGGGGGCCAACCTACGAGCAGTACTTC
j_call: TRBJ1-2; v_call: TRBV6-4; clone_size: -; d_call: -; cdr3_aa: CASSVDGKMGGYTF; cdr3_nt: TGTGCCAGCAGCGTCGACGGGAAGATGGGGGGCTACACCTTC
j_call: TRBJ1-2; v_call: TRBV5-6; clone_size: -; d_call: -; cdr3_aa: CASTSAGSLNYGYTF; cdr3_nt: TGTGCCAGCACCTCGGCGGGGAGCCTTAACTATGGCTACACCTTC
j_call: TRBJ2-6; v_call: TRBV6-1; clone_size: few; d_call: -; cdr3_aa: CASSATGWSSGANVLTF; cdr3_nt: TGTGCCAGCAGTGCAACGGGATGGAGCTCTGGGGCCAACGTCCTGACTTTC
j_call: TRBJ1-5; v_call: TRBV19; clone_size: few; d_call: -; cdr3_aa: CASTQMLAQNQPQHF; cdr3_nt: TGTGCCAGTACCCAGATGTTGGCACAAAATCAGCCCCAGCATTTT
j_call: TRBJ2-1; v_call: TRBV7-9; clone_size: -; d_call: TRBD2; cdr3_aa: CASSWGGRNEQFF; cdr3_nt: TGTGCCAGCAGCTGGGGGGGTAGGAATGAGCAGTTCTTC
j_call: TRBJ2-5; v_call: TRBV5-1; clone_size: -; d_call: -; cdr3_aa: CASFQIAETQYF; cdr3_nt: TGCGCCAGCTTTCAGATAGCGGAGACCCAGTACTTC
j_call: TRBJ2-1; v_call: TRBV27; clone_size: -; d_call: TRBD1; cdr3_aa: CASRNRGRNYEQFF; cdr3_nt: TGTGCCAGCAGAAACAGGGGGCGTAATTATGAGCAGTTCTTC
j_call: TRBJ2-5; v_call: TRBV6-5; clone_size: -; d_call: TRBD1; cdr3_aa: CASSSTGAETQYF; cdr3_nt: TGTGCCAGCAGTTCAACAGGGGCGGAGACCCAGTACTTC
j_call: TRBJ2-3; v_call: TRBV7-9; clone_size: -; d_call: TRBD2; cdr3_aa: CASLLAASTDTQYF; cdr3_nt: TGTGCCAGTCTTCTAGCGGCTAGCACAGATACGCAGTATTTT
j_call: TRBJ2-5; v_call: TRBV15; clone_size: -; d_call: TRBD2; cdr3_aa: CATSREGTAGGHYETQYF; cdr3_nt: TGTGCCACCAGCAGAGAGGGGACTGCGGGGGGGCACTATGAGACCCAGTACTTC
j_call: TRBJ2-2; v_call: TRBV5-1; clone_size: once; d_call: -; cdr3_aa: CASSLGGGTGELFF; cdr3_nt: TGCGCCAGCAGCTTGGGAGGTGGCACCGGGGAGCTGTTTTTT
j_call: TRBJ1-2; v_call: TRBV2; clone_size: -; d_call: -; cdr3_aa: CASSPDLGYGYTF; cdr3_nt: TGTGCCAGCAGCCCCGACTTGGGCTATGGCTACACCTTC
j_call: TRBJ1-2; v_call: TRBV19; clone_size: -; d_call: TRBD1; cdr3_aa: CASTHPDRVGGYTF; cdr3_nt: TGTGCCAGTACCCATCCGGACAGGGTGGGCGGCTACACCTTC
j_call: TRBJ2-2; v_call: TRBV11-3; clone_size: once; d_call: -; cdr3_aa: CASSLGSLTGELFF; cdr3_nt: TGTGCCAGCAGCTTGGGCAGCCTCACCGGGGAGCTGTTTTTT